The present T cell receptor beta chain was sequenced within a study of post-analysis software for immune sequencing data. Sequencing libraries made from TCR beta cDNA carried unique molecular identifiers. T cells numbering about 0.9 to 10 million yielded cDNA molecules that totaled about 500,000. TCRdb used MiXCR to reprocess the PCR reads, holding one entry per CDR3 protein. This sample carries approximately 360,000 distinct CDR3 sequences, about a third of them seen once, and the ten largest clones take 13%. There are a few counts of this clonotype. Its antigen is unidentified. Study-level findings and limits: In multiple sclerosis, normalized Chao1 diversity was significantly below that of controls.

The sequence was collected from a girl aged 10-17 years with multiple sclerosis. Sequencing was done on a sample of blood.

The CDR3 region is CASSSASTGSYEQYF. For the CDR3, the DNA is TGTGCCAGCAGTTCCGCCTCGACAGGCTCCTACGAGCAGTACTTC. The chain carries TRBV27 and TRBJ2-7, with D perhaps TRBD1 (6 bases). V was shortened by 4 bases and J by 0 bases, with 13 bases between the two germline ends. The CDR3 has 15 residues. The germline V gene has CDR1 MNHEY and CDR2 SMNVEV (reference sequence).